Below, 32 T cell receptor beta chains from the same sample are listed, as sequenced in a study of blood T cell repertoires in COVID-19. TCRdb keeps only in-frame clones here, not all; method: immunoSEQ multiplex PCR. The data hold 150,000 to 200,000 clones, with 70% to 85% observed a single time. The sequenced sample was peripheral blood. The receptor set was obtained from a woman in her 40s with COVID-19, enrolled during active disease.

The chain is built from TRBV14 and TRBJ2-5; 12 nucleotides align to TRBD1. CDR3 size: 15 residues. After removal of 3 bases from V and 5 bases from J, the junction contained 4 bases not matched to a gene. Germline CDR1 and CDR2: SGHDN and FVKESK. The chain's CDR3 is CASSQGQGARETQYF. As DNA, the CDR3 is TGTGCCAGCAGCCAGGGACAGGGGGCGCGGGAGACCCAGTACTTC. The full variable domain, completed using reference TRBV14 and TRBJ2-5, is EAGVTQFPSHSVIEKGQTVTLRCDPISGHDNLYWYRRVMGKEIKFLLHFVKESKQDESGMPNNRFLAERTGGTYSTLKVQPAELEDSGVYFCASSQGQGARETQYFGPGTRLLVL.

CDR3 bases: TGTGCCAGCACCCTCAGGACAGCGTGGGAGACCCAGTACTTC. Amino acids: CASTLRTAWETQYF. The chain combines TRBV5-6 with TRBJ2-5, with D maybe TRBD1 (6 bases). With 6 bases removed from V and 5 bases from J, the gap between germline ends came to 17 bases. The CDR3 loop spans 14 amino acids. CDR1 is SGHDT, CDR2 YYEEEE, per germline.

Here the CDR3 reads CASIRQANTEAFF. The CDR3 bases are TGTGCCAGCATACGACAGGCGAACACTGAAGCTTTCTTT. The V call is TRBV2, the J call TRBJ1-1, with D maybe TRBD1 (6 bases). CDR3 length equals 13 residues. Trimming removed 7 bases from V and 1 base from J, with 10 bases in between. Germline V lookup: CDR1 SNHLY, CDR2 FYNNEI.

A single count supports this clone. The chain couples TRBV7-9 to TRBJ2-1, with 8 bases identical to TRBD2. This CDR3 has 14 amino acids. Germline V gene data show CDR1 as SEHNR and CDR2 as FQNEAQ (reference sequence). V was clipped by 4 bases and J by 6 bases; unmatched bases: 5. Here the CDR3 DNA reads TGTGCCAGCAGCTCTCGCGGGGGGCTCAATGAGCAGTTCTTC. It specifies CASSSRGGLNEQFF.

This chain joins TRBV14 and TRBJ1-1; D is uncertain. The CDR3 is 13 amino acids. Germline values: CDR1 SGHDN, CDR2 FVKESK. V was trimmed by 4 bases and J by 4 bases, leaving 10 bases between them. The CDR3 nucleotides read TGTGCCAGCAGCCCGCGGGGAGGCACTGAAGCTTTCTTT. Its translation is CASSPRGGTEAFF. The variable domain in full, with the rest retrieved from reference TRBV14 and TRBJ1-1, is EAGVTQFPSHSVIEKGQTVTLRCDPISGHDNLYWYRRVMGKEIKFLLHFVKESKQDESGMPNNRFLAERTGGTYSTLKVQPAELEDSGVYFCASSPRGGTEAFFGQGTRLTVV.

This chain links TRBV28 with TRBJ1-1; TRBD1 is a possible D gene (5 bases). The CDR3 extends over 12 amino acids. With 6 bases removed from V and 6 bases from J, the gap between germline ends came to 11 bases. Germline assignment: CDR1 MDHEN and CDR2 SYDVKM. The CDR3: CASRRGAPEAFF. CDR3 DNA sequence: TGTGCCAGCAGGCGCGGGGCCCCTGAAGCTTTCTTT.

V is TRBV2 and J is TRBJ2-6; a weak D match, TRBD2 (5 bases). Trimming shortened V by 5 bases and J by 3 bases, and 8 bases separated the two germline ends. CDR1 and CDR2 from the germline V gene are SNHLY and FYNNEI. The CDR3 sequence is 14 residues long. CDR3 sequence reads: CASSLGSGANVLTF. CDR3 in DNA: TGTGCCAGCAGTCTGGGGAGTGGGGCCAACGTCCTGACTTTC.

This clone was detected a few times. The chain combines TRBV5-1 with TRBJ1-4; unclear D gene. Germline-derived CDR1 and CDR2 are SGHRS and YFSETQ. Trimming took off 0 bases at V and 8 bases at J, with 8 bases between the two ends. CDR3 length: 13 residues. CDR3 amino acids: CASSLGASEKLFF. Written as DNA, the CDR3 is TGCGCCAGCAGCTTGGGGGCATCCGAAAAACTGTTTTTT.

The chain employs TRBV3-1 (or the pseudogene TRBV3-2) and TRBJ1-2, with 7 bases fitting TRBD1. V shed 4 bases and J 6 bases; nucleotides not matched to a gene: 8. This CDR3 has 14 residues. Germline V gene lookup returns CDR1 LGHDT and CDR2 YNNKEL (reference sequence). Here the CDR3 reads CASSLSGTDNGYTF. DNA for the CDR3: TGTGCCAGCAGCCTTTCCGGGACAGATAATGGCTACACCTTC.

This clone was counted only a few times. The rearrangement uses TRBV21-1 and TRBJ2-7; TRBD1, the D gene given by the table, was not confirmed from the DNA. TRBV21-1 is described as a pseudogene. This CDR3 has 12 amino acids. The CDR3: CASIGTGYEQYV. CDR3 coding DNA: TGTGCCAGCATCGGGACAGGTTACGAGCAGTACGTC.

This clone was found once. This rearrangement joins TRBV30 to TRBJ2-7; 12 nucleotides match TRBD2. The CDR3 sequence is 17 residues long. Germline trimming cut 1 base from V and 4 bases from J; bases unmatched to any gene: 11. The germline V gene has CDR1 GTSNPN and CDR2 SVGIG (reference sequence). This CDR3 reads CAWSDSSSGRAGYEQYF. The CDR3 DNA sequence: TGTGCCTGGAGTGATTCCTCTAGCGGGAGGGCCGGGTACGAGCAGTACTTC. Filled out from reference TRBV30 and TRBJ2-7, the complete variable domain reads SQTIHQWPATLVQPVGSPLSLECTVEGTSNPNLYWYRQAAGRGLQLLFYSVGIGQISSEVPQNLSASRPQDRQFILSSKKLLLSDSGFYLCAWSDSSSGRAGYEQYFGPGTRLTVT.

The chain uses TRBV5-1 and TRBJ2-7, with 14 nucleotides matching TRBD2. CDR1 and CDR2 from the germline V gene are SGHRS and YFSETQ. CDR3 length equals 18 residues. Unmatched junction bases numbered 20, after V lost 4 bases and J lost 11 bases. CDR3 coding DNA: TGCGCCAGCAGCCGGTACCTTCGCGGGACTAGCGGGAGTGGGGTGGAGTACTTC. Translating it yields CASSRYLRGTSGSGVEYF.

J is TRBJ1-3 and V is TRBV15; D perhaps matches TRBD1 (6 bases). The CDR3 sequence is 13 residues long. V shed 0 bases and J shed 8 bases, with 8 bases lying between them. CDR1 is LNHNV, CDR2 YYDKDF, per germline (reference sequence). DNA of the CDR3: TGTGCCACCAGCAGAGACAGGGGCTACACCATATATTTT. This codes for CATSRDRGYTIYF.

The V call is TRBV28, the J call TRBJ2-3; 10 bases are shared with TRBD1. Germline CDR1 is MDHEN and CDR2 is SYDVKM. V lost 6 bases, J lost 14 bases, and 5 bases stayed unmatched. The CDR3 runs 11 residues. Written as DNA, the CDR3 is TGTGCCAGCAGAACGGGACAGGGGTTGTATTTT. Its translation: CASRTGQGLYF.

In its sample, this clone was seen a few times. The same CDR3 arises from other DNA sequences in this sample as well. CDR3: CASSIASGSYNEQFF. The CDR3 DNA is TGTGCCAGTAGTATCGCCAGCGGGAGTTACAATGAGCAGTTCTTC. The J gene is TRBJ2-1, the V gene TRBV19; 8 bases are a match to TRBD2. V was pared by 3 bases and J by 4 bases, with 5 bases of the junction left unmatched. This CDR3 spans 15 amino acids. Germline loops: CDR1 LNHDA, CDR2 SQIVND (reference sequence). The variable domain in full, completed from reference TRBV19 and TRBJ2-1, reads DGGITQSPKYLFRKEGQNVTLSCEQNLNHDAMYWYRQDPGQGLRLIYYSQIVNDFQKGDIAEGYSVSREKKESFPLTVTSAQKNPTAFYLCASSIASGSYNEQFFGPGTRLTVL.

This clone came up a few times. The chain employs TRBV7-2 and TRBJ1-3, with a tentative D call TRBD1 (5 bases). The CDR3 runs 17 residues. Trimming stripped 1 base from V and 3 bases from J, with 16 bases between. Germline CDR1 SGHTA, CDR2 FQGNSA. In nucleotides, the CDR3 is TGTGCCAGCAGCTTAGAGTTTGGCAGGGATGGTGGAAACACCATATATTTT. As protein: CASSLEFGRDGGNTIYF.

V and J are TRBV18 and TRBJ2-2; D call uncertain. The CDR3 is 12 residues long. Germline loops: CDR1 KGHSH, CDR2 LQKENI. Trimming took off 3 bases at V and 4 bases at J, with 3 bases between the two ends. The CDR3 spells CASSPLTGELFF. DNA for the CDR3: TGTGCCAGCTCACCCCTCACCGGGGAGCTGTTTTTT.

The CDR3 reads CASSQEVTGAIYGYTF. In nucleotides, the CDR3 is TGCGCCAGCAGCCAAGAAGTTACAGGGGCGATCTATGGCTACACCTTC. The genes are TRBV4-1 and TRBJ1-2, with 7 positions matching TRBD1. There are 16 residues in the CDR3. J was trimmed by 4 bases and V by 0 bases; bases with no gene match: 8. CDR1 and CDR2 from the germline V gene are MGHRA and YSYEKL.

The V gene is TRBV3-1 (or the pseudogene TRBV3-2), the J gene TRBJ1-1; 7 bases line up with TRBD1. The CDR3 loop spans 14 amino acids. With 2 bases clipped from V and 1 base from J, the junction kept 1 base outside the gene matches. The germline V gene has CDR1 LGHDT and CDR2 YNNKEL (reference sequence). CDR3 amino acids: CASSQRQGNTEAFF. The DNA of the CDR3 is TGTGCCAGCAGCCAAAGACAGGGGAACACTGAAGCTTTCTTT.

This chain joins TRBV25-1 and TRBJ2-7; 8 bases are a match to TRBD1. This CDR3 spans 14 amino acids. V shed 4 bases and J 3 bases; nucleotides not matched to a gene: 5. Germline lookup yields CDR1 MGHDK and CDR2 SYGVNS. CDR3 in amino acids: CASSGGQVFYEQYF. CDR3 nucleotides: TGTGCCAGCAGTGGGGGACAGGTTTTCTACGAGCAGTACTTC.

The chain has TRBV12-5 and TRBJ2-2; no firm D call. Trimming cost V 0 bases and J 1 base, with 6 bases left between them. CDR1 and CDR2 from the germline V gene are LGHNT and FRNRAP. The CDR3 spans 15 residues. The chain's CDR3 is CASGLVVRNTGELFF. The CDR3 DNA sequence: TGTGCTAGTGGTTTGGTAGTGAGGAACACCGGGGAGCTGTTTTTT.

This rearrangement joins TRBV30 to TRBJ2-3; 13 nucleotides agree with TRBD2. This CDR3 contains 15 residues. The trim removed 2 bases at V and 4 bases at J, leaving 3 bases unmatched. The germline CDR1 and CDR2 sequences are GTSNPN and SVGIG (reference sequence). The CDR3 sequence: CAWSLTSGRADTQYF. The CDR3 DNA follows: TGTGCCTGGAGTCTCACTAGCGGGAGGGCAGATACGCAGTATTTT.

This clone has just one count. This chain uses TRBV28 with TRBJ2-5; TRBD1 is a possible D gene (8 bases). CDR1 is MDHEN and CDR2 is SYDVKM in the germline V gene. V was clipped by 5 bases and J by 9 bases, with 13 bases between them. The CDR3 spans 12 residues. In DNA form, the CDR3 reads TGTGCCAGCAGTCGACAGGGGAGGGCCCAGTACTTC. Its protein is CASSRQGRAQYF.

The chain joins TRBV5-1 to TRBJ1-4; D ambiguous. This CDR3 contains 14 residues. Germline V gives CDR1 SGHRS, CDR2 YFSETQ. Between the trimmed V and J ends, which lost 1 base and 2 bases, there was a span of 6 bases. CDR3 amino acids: CASSLSGTNEKLFF. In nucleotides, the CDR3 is TGCGCCAGCAGCTTGTCAGGCACTAATGAAAAACTGTTTTTT.

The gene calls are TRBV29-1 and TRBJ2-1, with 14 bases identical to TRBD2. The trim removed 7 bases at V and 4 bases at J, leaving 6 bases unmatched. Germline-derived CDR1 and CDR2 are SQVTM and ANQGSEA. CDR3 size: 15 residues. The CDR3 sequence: CSGRTSGGPYNEQFF. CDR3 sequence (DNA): TGCAGCGGACGGACTAGCGGGGGGCCATACAATGAGCAGTTCTTC.

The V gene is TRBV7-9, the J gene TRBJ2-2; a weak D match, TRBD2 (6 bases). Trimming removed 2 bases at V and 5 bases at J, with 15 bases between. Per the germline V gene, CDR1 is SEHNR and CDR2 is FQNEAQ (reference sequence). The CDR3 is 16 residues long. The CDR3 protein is CASSLNAGLRTGELFF. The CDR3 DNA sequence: TGTGCCAGCAGCTTAAACGCGGGACTGAGAACCGGGGAGCTGTTTTTT.

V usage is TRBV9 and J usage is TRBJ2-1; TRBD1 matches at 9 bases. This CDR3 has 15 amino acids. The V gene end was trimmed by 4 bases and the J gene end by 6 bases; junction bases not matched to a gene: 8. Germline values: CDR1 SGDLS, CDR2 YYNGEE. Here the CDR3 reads CASSTTGQGSNEQFF. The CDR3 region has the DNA TGTGCCAGCAGCACAACGGGACAGGGTAGCAATGAGCAGTTCTTC.

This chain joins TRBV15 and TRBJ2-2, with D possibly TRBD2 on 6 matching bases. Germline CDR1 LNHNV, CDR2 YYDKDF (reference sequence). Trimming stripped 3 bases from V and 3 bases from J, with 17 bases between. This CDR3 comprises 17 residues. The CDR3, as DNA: TGTGCCACCAGCAGGTCCCCCGTCGCGGGGCACACCGGGGAGCTGTTTTTT. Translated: CATSRSPVAGHTGELFF.

CDR3 residues: CASSVDRGRNEKLFF. The CDR3 coding sequence is TGTGCCAGCAGCGTAGACAGGGGGCGAAATGAAAAACTGTTTTTT. The chain employs TRBV7-2 and TRBJ1-4, with 10 bases identical to TRBD1. The CDR3 loop spans 15 amino acids. Germline V lookup: CDR1 SGHTA, CDR2 FQGNSA. J was trimmed by 5 bases and V by 5 bases; bases with no gene match: 5.

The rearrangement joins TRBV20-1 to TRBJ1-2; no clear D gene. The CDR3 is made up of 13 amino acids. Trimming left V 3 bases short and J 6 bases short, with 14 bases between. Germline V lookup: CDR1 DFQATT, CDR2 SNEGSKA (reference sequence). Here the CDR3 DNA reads TGCAGTGCTAGTATCCCGGGATGGAATGGCTACACCTTC. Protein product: CSASIPGWNGYTF.

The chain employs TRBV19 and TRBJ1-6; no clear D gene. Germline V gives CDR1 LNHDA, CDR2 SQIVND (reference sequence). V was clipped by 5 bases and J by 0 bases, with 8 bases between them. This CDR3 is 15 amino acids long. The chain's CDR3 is CASSVASSYNSPLHF. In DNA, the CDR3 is TGTGCCAGTAGTGTTGCCAGCTCCTATAATTCACCCCTCCACTTT. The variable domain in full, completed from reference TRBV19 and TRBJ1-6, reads DGGITQSPKYLFRKEGQNVTLSCEQNLNHDAMYWYRQDPGQGLRLIYYSQIVNDFQKGDIAEGYSVSREKKESFPLTVTSAQKNPTAFYLCASSVASSYNSPLHFGNGTRLTVT.

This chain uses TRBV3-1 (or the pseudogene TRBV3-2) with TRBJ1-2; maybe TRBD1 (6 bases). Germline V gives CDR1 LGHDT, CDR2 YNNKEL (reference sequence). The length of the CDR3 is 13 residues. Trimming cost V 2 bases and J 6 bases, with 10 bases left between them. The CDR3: CASSQRAGDGYTF. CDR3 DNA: TGTGCCAGCAGCCAAAGGGCAGGGGATGGCTACACCTTC.